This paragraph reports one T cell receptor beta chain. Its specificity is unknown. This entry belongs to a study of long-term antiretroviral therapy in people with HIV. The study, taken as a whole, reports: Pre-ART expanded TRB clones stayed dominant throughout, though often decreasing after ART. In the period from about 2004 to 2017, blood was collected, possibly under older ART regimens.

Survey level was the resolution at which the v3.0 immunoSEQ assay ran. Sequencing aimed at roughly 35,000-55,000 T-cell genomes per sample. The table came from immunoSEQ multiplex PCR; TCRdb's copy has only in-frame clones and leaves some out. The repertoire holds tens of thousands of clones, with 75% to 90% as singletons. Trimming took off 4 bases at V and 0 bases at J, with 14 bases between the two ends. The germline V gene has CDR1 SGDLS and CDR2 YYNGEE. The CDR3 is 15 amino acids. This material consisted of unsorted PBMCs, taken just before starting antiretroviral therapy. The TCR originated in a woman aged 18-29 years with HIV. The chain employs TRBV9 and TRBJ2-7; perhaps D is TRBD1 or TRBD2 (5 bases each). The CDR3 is CASSLGTQSSYEQYF. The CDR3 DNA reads TGTGCCAGCAGCCTCGGGACCCAGAGCTCCTACGAGCAGTACTTC. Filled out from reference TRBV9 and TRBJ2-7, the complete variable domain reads DSGVTQTPKHLITATGQRVTLRCSPRSGDLSVYWYQQSLDQGLQFLIQYYNGEERAKGNILERFSAQQFPDLHSELNLSSLELGDSALYFCASSLGTQSSYEQYFGPGTRLTVT.